The 9 T cell receptor beta chains reported below all come from one sample, sequenced in a study of cytomegalovirus exposure and HLA in healthy donors (dated by TCRdb to 2015 to 2018). The protocol used for the library was the immunoSEQ multiplex PCR assay. For the multiplex PCR, a mixture combining 60 forward primers for TCR Vbeta segments and 13 reverse primers for TCR Jbeta segments was used. The immuneACCESS repertoire file appears here via TCRdb, limited to in-frame rearrangements. These files lack a portion of the clones; in checked studies, under half of the deficit traces to unresolved V genes, and the cause of the others is not known. The sample contains 110,000 to 150,000 clones, 77% of them found a single time. Nearly 5% of the sample rests with the top ten. The sequenced sample consisted of PBMCs. All receptors come from a woman in her 50s in good health and CMV-seronegative.

The chain is built from TRBV7-2 and TRBJ2-7; TRBD2 agrees at 10 bases. There are 15 residues in the CDR3. J was trimmed by 2 bases and V by 2 bases; bases with no gene match: 3. Germline values: CDR1 SGHTA, CDR2 FQGNSA. CDR3 residues: CASSLYLAGAYEQYF. DNA of the CDR3: TGTGCCAGCAGCTTATACCTAGCGGGAGCCTACGAGCAGTACTTC.

The genes are TRBV27 and TRBJ1-5; no clear D. The germline gives CDR1 MNHEY, CDR2 SMNVEV (reference sequence). This CDR3 region has 15 residues. V shed 2 bases and J shed 5 bases, with 13 bases lying between them. The CDR3 DNA reads TGTGCCAGCAGTTTAGGCGGCCGAGGTTATCAGCCCCAGCATTTT. Translating it yields CASSLGGRGYQPQHF.

The chain is built from TRBV27 and TRBJ2-3, with a tentative D call TRBD2 (6 bases). Germline loops: CDR1 MNHEY, CDR2 SMNVEV (reference sequence). Trimming stripped 3 bases from V and 0 bases from J, with 13 bases between. This CDR3 is 16 amino acids long. CDR3 sequence reads: CASSFYRGTSTDTQYF. The CDR3 DNA sequence: TGTGCCAGCAGTTTCTATCGGGGGACCAGCACAGATACGCAGTATTTT.

The chain employs TRBV5-4 and TRBJ2-6; D is ambiguous. CDR1 and CDR2 from the germline V gene are SGHNT and YYREEE (reference sequence). This CDR3 spans 15 amino acids. V was clipped by 0 bases and J by 4 bases, with 8 bases between them. CDR3 loop: CASSLAGPGANVLTF. CDR3 DNA: TGTGCCAGCAGCTTGGCGGGTCCCGGGGCCAACGTCCTGACTTTC.

V and J are TRBV27 and TRBJ2-2; possibly TRBD2 for D (6 bases). Trimming removed 3 bases at V and 4 bases at J, with 15 bases between. CDR1 is MNHEY and CDR2 is SMNVEV in the germline V gene (reference sequence). This CDR3 is 16 amino acids long. As DNA, the CDR3 is TGTGCCAGCAGTTTTTTCGGGGGTGTAAGCACCGGGGAGCTGTTTTTT. This sequence encodes CASSFFGGVSTGELFF.

The chain has TRBV6-5 and TRBJ2-1; no clear D gene. The germline V and J ends were trimmed by 10 bases and 9 bases, with 13 bases remaining between them. The CDR3 contains 11 residues. Looked up from germline, CDR1 is MNHEY and CDR2 is SVGAGI. The CDR3 reads CATASGFEQFF. The DNA for the CDR3 is TGTGCCACCGCGTCCGGGTTTGAGCAGTTCTTC.

This clone was counted between two and nine times. The chain has TRBV10-3 and TRBJ1-4, with 10 bases fitting TRBD1. The V gene end was trimmed by 2 bases and the J gene end by 7 bases; junction bases not matched to a gene: 4. This CDR3 comprises 15 residues. The germline V gene encodes CDR1 ENHRY and CDR2 SYGVKD. The DNA for the CDR3 is TGTGCCATCAGTGAGGACAGGGGGCTTGGTGAAAAACTGTTTTTT. This encodes CAISEDRGLGEKLFF.

In this sample, this clone turned up once. The V call is TRBV7-2, the J call TRBJ1-5; 8 nucleotides match TRBD1. The CDR3 is made up of 16 amino acids. Trimming removed 3 bases from V and 6 bases from J; junction bases left unmatched: 10. Germline V gene sequence: CDR1 SGHTA, CDR2 FQGNSA. The CDR3 protein is CASSLSTGDSGQPQHF. The CDR3 DNA follows: TGTGCCAGCAGCTTGTCGACAGGGGACAGCGGTCAGCCCCAGCATTTT.

In its sample, this clone was seen a few times. As DNA, the CDR3 is TGTGCCAGTAGTCGCCAGGACAGGGGGCTGGGCTACACCTTC. This encodes CASSRQDRGLGYTF. This rearrangement joins TRBV19 to TRBJ1-2; 11 positions agree with TRBD1. This CDR3 comprises 14 residues. V was clipped by 5 bases and J by 8 bases; unmatched bases: 7. CDR1 and CDR2 from the germline V gene are LNHDA and SQIVND (reference sequence).